Presented here are 27 T cell receptor beta chains from one specimen sequenced in a study of cytomegalovirus exposure and HLA in healthy donors. The PCR ran on 60 Vbeta and 13 Jbeta primers. The protocol was immunoSEQ multiplex PCR, while the TCRdb copy is restricted to in-frame clones and leaves out a portion. This table holds 150,000 to 200,000 clones, around 77% found once. What was sequenced was PBMCs. All receptors derive from a man aged 60 to 69 in good health and CMV-seronegative.

The gene calls are TRBV6-5 and TRBJ2-5; D unresolved. Per germline, CDR1 MNHEY and CDR2 SVGAGI. Trimming took 2 bases from V and 1 from J, leaving 5 bases between them. The CDR3 is made up of 13 amino acids. CDR3 residues: CASSYGPQETQYF. The CDR3, as DNA: TGTGCCAGCAGTTACGGGCCCCAAGAGACCCAGTACTTC.

CDR3 nucleotides: TGTGCCAGCAGCCCCTCGGGGGCTAGCGGGACCTACAATGAGCAGTTCTTC. Protein: CASSPSGASGTYNEQFF. The rearrangement links TRBV7-9 to TRBJ2-1; 9 bases are shared with TRBD2. The germline CDR1 and CDR2 sequences are SEHNR and FQNEAQ (reference sequence). Trimming at V came to 5 bases and at J to 2 bases, leaving 10 bases not matched to a gene. The CDR3 runs to 17 residues.

The V and J genes are TRBV6-5 and TRBJ1-6; a possible D gene is TRBD1 (5 bases). This CDR3 has 13 amino acids. Germline V gives CDR1 MNHEY, CDR2 SVGAGI. The ends were cut back, 5 bases at V and 9 bases at J, with 11 bases in the middle. CDR3 residues: CASSTGLSSPLHF. In DNA form, the CDR3 reads TGTGCCAGCAGTACGGGACTTTCTTCACCCCTCCACTTT.

This clone is a singleton in its sample. The V gene is TRBV10-2, the J gene TRBJ1-2; D possibly corresponds to TRBD1 (6 bases). The CDR3 consists of 13 residues. Looked up from germline, CDR1 is WSHSY and CDR2 is SAAADI. V lost 6 bases and J 2 bases, leaving 10 bases between the germline ends. In nucleotides, the CDR3 is TGCGCCAGCAGAACGACAGGAAACTATGGCTACACCTTC. As protein: CASRTTGNYGYTF.

V is TRBV7-9 and J is TRBJ2-3; 12 nucleotides match TRBD2. Trimming removed 10 bases from V and 5 bases from J; junction bases left unmatched: 10. Germline V CDR1 and CDR2: SEHNR, FQNEAQ (reference sequence). The CDR3 is 15 residues long. The CDR3 bases are TGTGCCATCGCGACTAGCGGGAGAGGAGGAGATACGCAGTATTTT. Its translation: CAIATSGRGGDTQYF.

V usage is TRBV18 and J usage is TRBJ2-3, with no clear D. Trimming removed 6 bases at V and 2 bases at J, with 12 bases between. This CDR3 has 14 amino acids. The germline CDR1 and CDR2 sequences are KGHSH and LQKENI. For the CDR3, the DNA is TGTGCCAGCTCCCCAAGGAGTTCCACAGATACGCAGTATTTT. Translated: CASSPRSSTDTQYF.

The genes are TRBV2 and TRBJ1-5; D perhaps matches TRBD1 (5 bases). Germline V CDR1 and CDR2: SNHLY, FYNNEI. V was cut by 1 base and J by 6 bases, with 13 bases left in between. The CDR3 has 15 residues. CDR3 region: CASSEGQGWVQPQHF. The CDR3, as DNA: TGTGCCAGCAGTGAAGGCCAGGGTTGGGTTCAGCCCCAGCATTTT.

The chain joins TRBV19 to TRBJ2-5; perhaps TRBD2 as D (5 bases). Trimming took off 5 bases at V and 3 bases at J, with 10 bases between the two ends. Looked up from germline, CDR1 is LNHDA and CDR2 is SQIVND (reference sequence). The CDR3 contains 13 residues. The CDR3 protein is CASSPQAEETQYF. Here the CDR3 DNA reads TGTGCCAGTAGTCCCCAAGCGGAAGAGACCCAGTACTTC.

Comments on this clone: A read error is likely, as this CDR3 ends without the conserved phenylalanine or tryptophan. The limits of the CDR3 on the DNA are not certain, so only TCRdb's listed CDR3 is given. The chain carries TRBV2 and TRBJ1-2; the tabulated D call, TRBD1, remains unverified against the DNA. The CDR3 is 13 residues long, ends included. Germline loops: CDR1 SNHLY, CDR2 FYNNEI. The CDR3 loop reads CASSEAHRGRSRV.

The rearrangement uses TRBV9 and TRBJ1-2; D is perhaps TRBD1 (6 bases). Trimming shortened V by 0 bases and J by 7 bases, and 13 bases separated the two germline ends. Germline lookup yields CDR1 SGDLS and CDR2 YYNGEE. This CDR3 region has 14 residues. Written as DNA, the CDR3 is TGTGCCAGCAGCGTAGCTTTAACAGGGTTTGGCTACACCTTC. This translates into CASSVALTGFGYTF.

CDR3 residues: CASTRGETGGANSYEQYF. CDR3 DNA sequence: TGTGCCAGCACCAGGGGAGAGACAGGGGGCGCAAACTCCTACGAGCAGTACTTC. V usage is TRBV2 and J usage is TRBJ2-7, with TRBD1 matching over 10 bases. With V trimmed by 7 bases and J by 0 bases, 15 bases remained unmatched. CDR3 length equals 18 residues. Germline V gene data show CDR1 as SNHLY and CDR2 as FYNNEI. Supplemented by reference TRBV2 and TRBJ2-7, the full variable domain reads EPEVTQTPSHQVTQMGQEVILRCVPISNHLYFYWYRQILGQKVEFLVSFYNNEISEKSEIFDDQFSVERPDGSNFTLKIRSTKLEDSAMYFCASTRGETGGANSYEQYFGPGTRLTVT.

The rearrangement joins TRBV11-1 to TRBJ2-7; 10 bases agree with TRBD1. Trimming took 8 bases from V and 2 from J; bases not matched to a gene: 3. This CDR3 contains 13 residues. In germline, CDR1 is SGHAT, CDR2 FQDESV (reference sequence). The CDR3 loop is CASEDRGTYEQYF. DNA for the CDR3: TGTGCCAGCGAGGACAGGGGGACCTACGAGCAGTACTTC.

The chain recombines TRBV9 with TRBJ2-5; TRBD2 is a possible D gene (5 bases). Trimming removed 0 bases at V and 4 bases at J, with 10 bases between. This CDR3 comprises 14 residues. Germline CDR1 reads SGDLS; CDR2 reads YYNGEE. The CDR3 loop reads CASSVVPSRETQYF. The CDR3 DNA reads TGTGCCAGCAGCGTAGTGCCTAGCCGAGAGACCCAGTACTTC.

The chain employs TRBV28 and TRBJ1-1, with 7 positions matching TRBD1. The CDR3 runs 15 residues. Germline CDR1 MDHEN, CDR2 SYDVKM. V trimming: 3 bases; J trimming: 0 bases; junction bases outside the gene matches: 4. The CDR3 DNA is TGTGCCAGCAGTTTTCCGACAGGGCTGAACACTGAAGCTTTCTTT. Amino acid sequence: CASSFPTGLNTEAFF.

The CDR3 protein is CASSSWTGGTSYEQYF. Written as DNA, the CDR3 is TGTGCCAGCAGCTCGTGGACTGGCGGGACCTCCTACGAGCAGTACTTC. The chain combines TRBV5-6 with TRBJ2-7; the D gene is possibly TRBD2 (6 bases). Trimming removed 3 bases from V and 0 bases from J, with 16 bases in between. The CDR3 length is 16 residues. Germline CDR1 is SGHDT and CDR2 is YYEEEE.

The chain uses TRBV10-3 and TRBJ1-6; the match to TRBD1 covers 11 bases. CDR1 and CDR2 (germline): ENHRY, SYGVKD. This CDR3 comprises 16 residues. The V segment lost 4 bases and the J segment 3 bases; nucleotides outside the gene matches: 2. CDR3 sequence reads: CAISAGTGGYNSPLHF. As DNA, the CDR3 is TGTGCCATCAGTGCCGGGACAGGGGGCTATAATTCACCCCTCCACTTT.

The genes are TRBV28 and TRBJ2-7, with 8 bases aligning to TRBD2. Germline V gene sequence: CDR1 MDHEN, CDR2 SYDVKM. V was pared by 3 bases and J by 3 bases, with 7 bases of the junction left unmatched. The CDR3 totals 15 residues. CDR3 nucleotides: TGTGCCAGCAGTTTTGCGGGAGGAAAACTCTACGAGCAGTACTTC. Translated, it gives CASSFAGGKLYEQYF.

The rearrangement links TRBV6-1 to TRBJ1-1, with no clear D. From germline, CDR1 is MNHNS and CDR2 SASEGT. The CDR3 has 19 amino acids. Trimming took 0 bases from V and 4 from J, leaving 24 bases between them. The CDR3 is CASSEALRLSAAGSTEAFF. Written as DNA, the CDR3 is TGTGCCAGCAGTGAAGCGCTTCGGTTGTCGGCGGCGGGGAGCACTGAAGCTTTCTTT.

This chain links TRBV6-5 with TRBJ1-5; a weak D match, TRBD1 (5 bases). Germline V gene lookup returns CDR1 MNHEY and CDR2 SVGAGI. V was shortened by 4 bases and J by 7 bases, with 11 bases between the two germline ends. The CDR3 length is 13 residues. The CDR3 spells CASSSGYGQPQHF. The CDR3 DNA is TGTGCCAGCAGTTCAGGGTACGGGCAGCCCCAGCATTTT.

V and J are TRBV2 and TRBJ2-5, with TRBD2 identical over 13 bases. Germline V CDR1 and CDR2: SNHLY, FYNNEI. V lost 3 bases, J lost 0 bases, and 4 bases stayed unmatched. This CDR3 region has 17 residues. The chain's CDR3 is CASSDSTSGGDQETQYF. DNA for the CDR3: TGTGCCAGCAGTGACTCCACTAGCGGGGGGGACCAAGAGACCCAGTACTTC.

The rearrangement links TRBV27 to TRBJ2-3; D uncertain. The CDR3 loop spans 15 amino acids. Germline assignment: CDR1 MNHEY and CDR2 SMNVEV (reference sequence). V was clipped by 5 bases and J by 2 bases, with 14 bases between them. The CDR3 reads CASSPQFGPTDTQYF. The CDR3 DNA reads TGTGCCAGCAGTCCTCAGTTTGGGCCCACAGATACGCAGTATTTT.

V usage is TRBV7-2 and J usage is TRBJ1-1, with D possibly TRBD1 on 5 matching bases. The CDR3 length is 13 residues. From germline, CDR1 is SGHTA and CDR2 FQGNSA. The V end lost 1 base, the J end lost 11 bases, and 14 bases lay between the germline ends. The CDR3 nucleotides read TGTGCCAGCAGCTTAGAAGGGACCCGGGGGGCTTTCTTT. Its protein product is CASSLEGTRGAFF.

This chain links TRBV5-1 with TRBJ2-2, with a possible D match to TRBD2 (5 bases). The germline CDR1 and CDR2 sequences are SGHRS and YFSETQ. This CDR3 is 16 amino acids long. Between the trimmed V and J ends, which lost 4 bases and 0 bases, there was a span of 13 bases. Written as DNA, the CDR3 is TGCGCCAGCAGCCTGCGGACTGTAGCGAACACCGGGGAGCTGTTTTTT. Translating it yields CASSLRTVANTGELFF.

The chain combines TRBV10-2 with TRBJ2-1; 8 bases are shared with TRBD2. The germline V gene encodes CDR1 WSHSY and CDR2 SAAADI. The CDR3 consists of 13 residues. Germline trimming cut 6 bases from V and 5 bases from J; bases unmatched to any gene: 3. This chain's CDR3 is CASSPGGNNEQFF. The CDR3 nucleotides are TGCGCCAGCAGCCCGGGGGGGAACAATGAGCAGTTCTTC.

V usage is TRBV15 and J usage is TRBJ2-1; a possible D gene is TRBD1 (6 bases). CDR3 length: 13 residues. The germline V gene encodes CDR1 LNHNV and CDR2 YYDKDF (reference sequence). With 2 bases removed from V and 6 bases from J, the gap between germline ends came to 8 bases. CDR3 coding DNA: TGTGCCACCAGCAGATCCAGGGGCAATGAGCAGTTCTTC. Its translation is CATSRSRGNEQFF.

V is TRBV5-1 and J is TRBJ1-1; 7 nucleotides agree with TRBD1. This CDR3 contains 12 residues. Trimming removed 5 bases from V and 5 bases from J; junction bases left unmatched: 3. Looked up from germline, CDR1 is SGHRS and CDR2 is YFSETQ. The CDR3 DNA follows: TGCGCCAGCAGGACAGGGCGGACTGAAGCTTTCTTT. Protein product: CASRTGRTEAFF. The whole variable domain, filled in from reference TRBV5-1 and TRBJ1-1, reads KAGVTQTPRYLIKTRGQQVTLSCSPISGHRSVSWYQQTPGQGLQFLFEYFSETQRNKGNFPGRFSGRQFSNSRSEMNVSTLELGDSALYLCASRTGRTEAFFGQGTRLTVV.

This clone came up a few times. The chain couples TRBV5-5 to TRBJ1-1; tentatively, D is TRBD1 (6 bases). The germline CDR1 and CDR2 sequences are SGHKS and YYEKEE (reference sequence). Trimming shortened V by 0 bases and J by 3 bases, and 12 bases separated the two germline ends. CDR3 size: 15 residues. Here the CDR3 DNA reads TGTGCCAGCAGCTTGGGTCCAACAGGGTACACTGAAGCTTTCTTT. Amino acids: CASSLGPTGYTEAFF.